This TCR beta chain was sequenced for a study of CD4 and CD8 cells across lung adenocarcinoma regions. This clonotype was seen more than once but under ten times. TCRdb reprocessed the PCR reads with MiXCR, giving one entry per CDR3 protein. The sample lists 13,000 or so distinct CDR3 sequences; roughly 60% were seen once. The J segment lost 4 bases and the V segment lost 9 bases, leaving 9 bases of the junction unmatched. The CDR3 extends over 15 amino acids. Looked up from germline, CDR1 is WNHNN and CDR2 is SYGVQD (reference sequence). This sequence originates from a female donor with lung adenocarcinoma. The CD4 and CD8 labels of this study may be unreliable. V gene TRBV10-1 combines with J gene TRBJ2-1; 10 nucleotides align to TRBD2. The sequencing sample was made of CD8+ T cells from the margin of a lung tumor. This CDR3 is CARSVLAGSYNEQFF. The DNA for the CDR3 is TGCGCCAGGAGCGTACTAGCGGGATCGTACAATGAGCAGTTCTTC.